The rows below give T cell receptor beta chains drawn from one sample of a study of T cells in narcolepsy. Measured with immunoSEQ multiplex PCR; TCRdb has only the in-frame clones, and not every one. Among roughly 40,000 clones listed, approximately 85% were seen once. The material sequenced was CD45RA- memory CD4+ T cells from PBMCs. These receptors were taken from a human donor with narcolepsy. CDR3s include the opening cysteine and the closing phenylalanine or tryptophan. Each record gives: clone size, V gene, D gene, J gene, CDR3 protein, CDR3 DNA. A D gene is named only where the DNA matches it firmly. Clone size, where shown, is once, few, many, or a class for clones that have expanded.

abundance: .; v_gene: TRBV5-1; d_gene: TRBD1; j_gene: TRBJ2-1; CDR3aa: CASSSGTGNYNEQFF; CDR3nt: TGCGCCAGCAGCTCCGGGACAGGGAACTACAATGAGCAGTTCTTC
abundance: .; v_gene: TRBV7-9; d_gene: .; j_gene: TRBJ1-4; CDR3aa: CASRPGAGKLFF; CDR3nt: TGTGCCAGCAGGCCAGGGGCCGGAAAACTGTTTTTT
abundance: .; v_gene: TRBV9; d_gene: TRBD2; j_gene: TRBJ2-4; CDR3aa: CASSVGPSGGENIQYF; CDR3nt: TGTGCCAGCAGCGTAGGGCCTAGCGGGGGCGAAAACATTCAGTACTTC
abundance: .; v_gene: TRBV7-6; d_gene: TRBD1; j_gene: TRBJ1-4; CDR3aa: CASSQGQGEKLFF; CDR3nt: TGTGCCAGCAGCCAGGGACAGGGAGAAAAACTGTTTTTT
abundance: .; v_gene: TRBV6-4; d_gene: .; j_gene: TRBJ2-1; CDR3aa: CASSGQGGGSNEQFF; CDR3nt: TGTGCCAGCAGTGGTCAAGGGGGGGGAAGCAATGAGCAGTTCTTC
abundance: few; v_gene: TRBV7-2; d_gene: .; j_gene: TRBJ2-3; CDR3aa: CASSPRGSYGTDTQYF; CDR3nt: TGTGCCAGCAGCCCCCGAGGCAGCTACGGCACAGATACGCAGTATTTT
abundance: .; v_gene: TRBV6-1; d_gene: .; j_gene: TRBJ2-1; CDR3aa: CAIWLGGSYNEQFF; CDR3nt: TGTGCCATATGGTTGGGGGGCAGCTACAATGAGCAGTTCTTC
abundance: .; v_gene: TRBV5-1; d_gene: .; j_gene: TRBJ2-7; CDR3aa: CASSPSTGSYEQYF; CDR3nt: TGCGCCAGCAGCCCGAGTACAGGGTCCTACGAGCAGTACTTC
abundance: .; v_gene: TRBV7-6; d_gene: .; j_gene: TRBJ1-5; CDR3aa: CASSPVGNQPQHF; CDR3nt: TGTGCCAGCAGCCCTGTCGGGAATCAGCCCCAGCATTTT
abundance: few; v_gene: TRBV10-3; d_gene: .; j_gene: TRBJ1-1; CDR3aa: CAIPKNTEAFF; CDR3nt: TGTGCCATCCCCAAGAACACTGAAGCTTTCTTT
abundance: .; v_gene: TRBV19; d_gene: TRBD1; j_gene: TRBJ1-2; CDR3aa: CASHGGSGDSGYGYTF; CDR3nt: TGTGCCAGCCACGGGGGGAGTGGGGACAGTGGGTATGGCTACACCTTC
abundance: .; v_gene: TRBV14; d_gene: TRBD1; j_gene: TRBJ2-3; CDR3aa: CASSQRTGVTDTQYF; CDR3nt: TGTGCCAGCAGCCAAAGGACAGGGGTGACAGATACGCAGTATTTT
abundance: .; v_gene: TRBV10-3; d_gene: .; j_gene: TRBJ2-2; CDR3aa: CAISEFFTANTGELFF; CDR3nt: TGTGCCATCAGTGAGTTCTTTACCGCGAACACCGGGGAGCTGTTTTTT
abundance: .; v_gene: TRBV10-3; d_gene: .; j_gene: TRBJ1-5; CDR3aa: CAISEGTNSNQPQHF; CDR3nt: TGTGCCATCAGTGAAGGGACAAATAGCAATCAGCCCCAGCATTTT
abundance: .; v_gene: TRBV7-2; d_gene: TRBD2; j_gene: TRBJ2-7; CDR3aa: CASSSTSGGASEQYF; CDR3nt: TGTGCCAGCAGCTCTACTAGCGGGGGGGCGTCCGAGCAGTACTTC
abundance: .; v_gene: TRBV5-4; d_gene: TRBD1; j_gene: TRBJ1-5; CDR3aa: CASSAGQGGNQPQHF; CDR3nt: TGTGCCAGCAGCGCGGGACAGGGAGGCAATCAGCCCCAGCATTTT
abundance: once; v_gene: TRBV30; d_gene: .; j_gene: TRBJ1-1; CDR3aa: CAWSVRGTEAFF; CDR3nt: TGTGCCTGGAGTGTGAGGGGCACTGAAGCTTTCTTT
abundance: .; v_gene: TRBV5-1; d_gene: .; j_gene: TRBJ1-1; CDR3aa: CASSFQGPDTEAFF; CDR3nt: TGCGCCAGCAGCTTTCAGGGACCGGACACTGAAGCTTTCTTT